This TCR beta chain was captured in a study of T cell responses to AZD1222 COVID-19 vaccine. General study points: Clonal diversity may have been underestimated, and the donors were mostly white British, with more females than males.

The method was immunoSEQ multiplex PCR; TCRdb's version includes in-frame clones alone and lacks a portion of them. Seen here are about 110,000 clones, roughly 87% observed once, and the top ten hold about 3%. Deletions cut 0 bases from V and 2 bases from J, with 11 bases between. Germline CDR1 and CDR2: SGHRS and YFSETQ. The CDR3 sequence is 15 residues long. To note about this clone: Antigen: not known.

The V gene is TRBV5-1, the J gene TRBJ1-1; D gene uncertain. The sequences come from peripheral blood, collected on day 0 of MenACWY control vaccination. This TCR derives from an adult in good health. The CDR3 region has the DNA TGCGCCAGCAGCTTGGCCGGTCGGATTAACACTGAAGCTTTCTTT. Translating gives CASSLAGRINTEAFF.